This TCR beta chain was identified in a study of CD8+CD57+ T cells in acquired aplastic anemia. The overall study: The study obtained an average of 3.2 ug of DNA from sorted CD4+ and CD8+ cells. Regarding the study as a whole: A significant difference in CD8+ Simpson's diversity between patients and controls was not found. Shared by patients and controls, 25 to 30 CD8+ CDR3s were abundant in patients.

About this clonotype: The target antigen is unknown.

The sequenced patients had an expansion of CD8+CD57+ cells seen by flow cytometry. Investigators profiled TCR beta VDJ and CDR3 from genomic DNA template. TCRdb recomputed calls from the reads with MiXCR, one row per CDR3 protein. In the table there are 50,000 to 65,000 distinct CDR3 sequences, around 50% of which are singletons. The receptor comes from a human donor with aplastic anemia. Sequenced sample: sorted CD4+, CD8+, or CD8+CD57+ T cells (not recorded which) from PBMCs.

The CDR3 reads CASSESGEANSNQPQHF. CDR3 coding DNA: TGTGCCAGCAGTGAATCAGGGGAAGCCAATAGCAATCAGCCCCAGCATTTT. This chain links TRBV25-1 with TRBJ1-5; the D gene is possibly TRBD1 (6 bases). The CDR3 is made up of 17 amino acids. Germline V lookup: CDR1 MGHDK, CDR2 SYGVNS. V gave up 1 base and J gave up 0 bases, with 13 bases separating them.